This paragraph covers one TCR beta chain sequence. Its specificity is unknown. CDR3 length: 15 amino acids. The germline V gene encodes CDR1 SNHLY and CDR2 FYNNEI. Trimming took off 9 bases at V and 2 bases at J, with 18 bases between the two ends. The source of the sample is a study of shared clonotypes between healthy human individuals. This was a deep-level run. Data came from immunoSEQ multiplex PCR; TCRdb stores just in-frame clones and leaves some out. The sample holds about 2.3 million clones; about nine tenths are singletons and the top ten take approximately 0.39%. Both subsets, CD45RA+ naive and CD45RA-negative memory, were split from the CD4+ cells. Overall study results and limits: The study generally estimated greater richness for naive than memory subsets. An expected dependence of interdonor clonotype sharing on sequencing depth was noted.

Material for sequencing was naive CD4+ T cells from PBMCs. Subset specified: CD45RA+ positively selected. The chain employs TRBV2 and TRBJ2-3, with a tentative D call TRBD2 (6 bases). This TCR came from a man between 18 and 35 years old in good health. Some clones in this sample may be carry-over from other donors' samples. CDR3 DNA: TGTGCCAGTACCGAATCCGGGGGAAACACAGATACGCAGTATTTT. Amino acid sequence: CASTESGGNTDTQYF.